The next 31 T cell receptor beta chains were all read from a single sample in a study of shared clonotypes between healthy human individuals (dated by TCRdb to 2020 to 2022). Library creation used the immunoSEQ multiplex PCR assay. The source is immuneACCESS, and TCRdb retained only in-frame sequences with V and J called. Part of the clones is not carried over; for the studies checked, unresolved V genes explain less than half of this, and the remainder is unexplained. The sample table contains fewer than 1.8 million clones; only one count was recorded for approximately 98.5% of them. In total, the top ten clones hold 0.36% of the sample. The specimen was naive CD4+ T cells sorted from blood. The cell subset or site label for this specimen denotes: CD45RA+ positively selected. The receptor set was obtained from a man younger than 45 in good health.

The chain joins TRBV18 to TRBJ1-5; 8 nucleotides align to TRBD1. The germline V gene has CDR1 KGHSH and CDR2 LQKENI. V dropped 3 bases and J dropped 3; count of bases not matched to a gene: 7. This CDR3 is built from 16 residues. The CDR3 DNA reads TGTGCCAGCTCACCCCTGGACAGGGTACCCAATCAGCCCCAGCATTTT. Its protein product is CASSPLDRVPNQPQHF.

The CDR3 here is CASSSGILTGEGETQYF. In DNA form, the CDR3 reads TGCGCCAGCAGCTCCGGAATACTTACAGGGGAGGGAGAGACCCAGTACTTC. The rearrangement links TRBV5-1 to TRBJ2-5; the D gene could be TRBD1 or TRBD2 (7 bases each). V lost 3 bases to trimming and J lost 4 bases, with 22 bases between them. Germline CDR1 and CDR2: SGHRS and YFSETQ. This CDR3 contains 17 residues.

Here the CDR3 DNA reads TGTGCCAGCAGTTCCGGACAGGGCAGGGGGACCCAGTACTTC. Translated, it gives CASSSGQGRGTQYF. The V call is TRBV28, the J call TRBJ2-5, with 8 bases aligning to TRBD1. The CDR3 length is 14 residues. CDR1 and CDR2 from the germline V gene are MDHEN and SYDVKM. The trim removed 4 bases at V and 7 bases at J, leaving 8 bases unmatched. Full variable domain (rest looked up from reference TRBV28 and TRBJ2-5): DVKVTQSSRYLVKRTGEKVFLECVQDMDHENMFWYRQDPGLGLRLIYFSYDVKMKEKGDIPEGYSVSREKKERFSLILESASTNQTSMYLCASSSGQGRGTQYFGPGTRLLVL.

CDR3 region: CASSSPGIRGGYGYTF. The CDR3 region has the DNA TGTGCCAGCAGCTCACCTGGGATTCGGGGTGGGTATGGCTACACCTTC. The chain links TRBV5-6 to TRBJ1-2, with D unresolved. The CDR3 runs 16 residues. The germline gives CDR1 SGHDT, CDR2 YYEEEE. With 3 bases removed from V and 5 bases from J, the gap between germline ends came to 20 bases.

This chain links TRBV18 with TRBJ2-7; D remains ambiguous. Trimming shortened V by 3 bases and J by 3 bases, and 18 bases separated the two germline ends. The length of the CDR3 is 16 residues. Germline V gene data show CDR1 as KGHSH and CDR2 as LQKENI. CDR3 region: CASSPAGRMKVYEQYF. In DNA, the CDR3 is TGTGCCAGCTCACCCGCAGGCAGGATGAAAGTCTACGAGCAGTACTTC. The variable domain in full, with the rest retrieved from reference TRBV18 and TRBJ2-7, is NAGVMQNPRHLVRRRGQEARLRCSPMKGHSHVYWYRQLPEEGLKFMVYLQKENIIDESGMPKERFSAEFPKEGPSILRIQQVVRGDSAAYFCASSPAGRMKVYEQYFGPGTRLTVT.

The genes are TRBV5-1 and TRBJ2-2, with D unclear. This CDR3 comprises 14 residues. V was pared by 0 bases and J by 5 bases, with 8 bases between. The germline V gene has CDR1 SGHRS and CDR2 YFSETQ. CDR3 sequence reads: CASSLEAVTGELFF. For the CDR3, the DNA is TGCGCCAGCAGCTTGGAGGCGGTAACCGGGGAGCTGTTTTTT.

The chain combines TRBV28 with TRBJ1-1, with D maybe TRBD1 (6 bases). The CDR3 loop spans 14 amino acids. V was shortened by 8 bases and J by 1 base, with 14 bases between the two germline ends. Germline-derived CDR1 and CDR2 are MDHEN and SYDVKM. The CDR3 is CASLGGAENTEAFF. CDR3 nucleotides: TGTGCCAGCCTAGGGGGGGCCGAGAACACTGAAGCTTTCTTT.

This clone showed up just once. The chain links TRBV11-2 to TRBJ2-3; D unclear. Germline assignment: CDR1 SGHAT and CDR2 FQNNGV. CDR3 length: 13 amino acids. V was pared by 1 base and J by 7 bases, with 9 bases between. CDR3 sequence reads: CASSLGALNTQYF. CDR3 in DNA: TGTGCCAGCAGCTTAGGGGCCTTGAATACGCAGTATTTT.

Here the CDR3 reads CASSELAASTDTQYF. CDR3 DNA: TGTGCCAGCAGCGAACTAGCGGCCAGCACAGATACGCAGTATTTT. The chain couples TRBV9 to TRBJ2-3; TRBD2 matches at 8 bases. The V segment lost 3 bases and the J segment 0 bases; nucleotides outside the gene matches: 3. Germline V lookup: CDR1 SGDLS, CDR2 YYNGEE. The CDR3 sequence is 15 residues long.

The CDR3: CAIGRLANAPYEQYF. The CDR3 bases are TGTGCCATTGGCCGGCTCGCAAATGCACCCTACGAGCAGTACTTC. V is TRBV10-3 and J is TRBJ2-7; D is unresolved. Germline V gene sequence: CDR1 ENHRY, CDR2 SYGVKD. The CDR3 is made up of 15 amino acids. V lost 9 bases, J lost 2 bases, and 20 bases lay in between.

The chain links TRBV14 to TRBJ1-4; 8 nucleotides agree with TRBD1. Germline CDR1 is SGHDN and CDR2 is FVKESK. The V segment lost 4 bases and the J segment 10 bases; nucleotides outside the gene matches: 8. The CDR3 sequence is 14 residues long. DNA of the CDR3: TGTGCCAGCAGCCCGAAGATACAGGGGGGAAAACTGTTTTTT. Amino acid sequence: CASSPKIQGGKLFF.

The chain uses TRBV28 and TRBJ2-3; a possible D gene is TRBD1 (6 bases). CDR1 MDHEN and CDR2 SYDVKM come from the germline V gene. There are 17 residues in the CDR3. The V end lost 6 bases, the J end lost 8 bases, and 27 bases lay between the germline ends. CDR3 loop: CASSQSQGLWLLVTQYF. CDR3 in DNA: TGTGCCAGCAGCCAAAGCCAGGGGCTCTGGTTGCTCGTTACGCAGTATTTT.

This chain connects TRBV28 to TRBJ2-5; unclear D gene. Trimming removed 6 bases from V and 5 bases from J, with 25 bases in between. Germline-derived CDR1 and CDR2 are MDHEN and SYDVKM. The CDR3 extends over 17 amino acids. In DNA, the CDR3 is TGTGCCAGCAGGGGTATAGTTTCGCTGGGCAGAGCCGAGACCCAGTACTTC. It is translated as CASRGIVSLGRAETQYF. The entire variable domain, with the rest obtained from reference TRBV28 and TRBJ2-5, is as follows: DVKVTQSSRYLVKRTGEKVFLECVQDMDHENMFWYRQDPGLGLRLIYFSYDVKMKEKGDIPEGYSVSREKKERFSLILESASTNQTSMYLCASRGIVSLGRAETQYFGPGTRLLVL.

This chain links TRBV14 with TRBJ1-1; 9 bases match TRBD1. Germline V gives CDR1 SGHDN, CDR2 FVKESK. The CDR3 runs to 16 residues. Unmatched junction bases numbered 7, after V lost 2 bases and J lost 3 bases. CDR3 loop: CASSQLTGGIYTEAFF. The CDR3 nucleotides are TGTGCCAGCAGCCAACTAACAGGGGGCATCTACACTGAAGCTTTCTTT.

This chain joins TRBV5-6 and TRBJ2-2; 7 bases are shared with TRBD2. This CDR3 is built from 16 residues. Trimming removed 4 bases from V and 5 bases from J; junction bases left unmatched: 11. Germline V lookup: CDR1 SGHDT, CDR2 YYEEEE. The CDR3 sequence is CASSPRWSGMTGELFF. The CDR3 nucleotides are TGTGCCAGCAGCCCCCGTTGGAGCGGGATGACCGGGGAGCTGTTTTTT.

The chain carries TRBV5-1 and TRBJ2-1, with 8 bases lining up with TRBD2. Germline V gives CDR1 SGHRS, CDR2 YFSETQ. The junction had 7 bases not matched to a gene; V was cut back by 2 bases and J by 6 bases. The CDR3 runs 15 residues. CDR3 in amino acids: CASSFQGTSPNEQFF. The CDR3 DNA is TGCGCCAGCAGCTTTCAAGGGACTAGTCCCAATGAGCAGTTCTTC.

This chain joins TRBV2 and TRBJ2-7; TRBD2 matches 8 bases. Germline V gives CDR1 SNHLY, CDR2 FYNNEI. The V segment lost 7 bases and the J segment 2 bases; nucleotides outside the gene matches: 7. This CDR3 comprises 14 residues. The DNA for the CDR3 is TGTGCCAGCACCCTGGGACTAGAGGCCTACGAGCAGTACTTC. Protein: CASTLGLEAYEQYF. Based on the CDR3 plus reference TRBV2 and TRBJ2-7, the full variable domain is EPEVTQTPSHQVTQMGQEVILRCVPISNHLYFYWYRQILGQKVEFLVSFYNNEISEKSEIFDDQFSVERPDGSNFTLKIRSTKLEDSAMYFCASTLGLEAYEQYFGPGTRLTVT.

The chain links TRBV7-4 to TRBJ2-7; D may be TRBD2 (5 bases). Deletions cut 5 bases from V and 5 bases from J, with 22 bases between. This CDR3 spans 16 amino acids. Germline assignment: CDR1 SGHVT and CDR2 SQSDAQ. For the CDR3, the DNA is TGTGCCAGCAGCACGCAACTAGAGACACCTAGAGACGAGCAGTACTTC. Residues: CASSTQLETPRDEQYF.

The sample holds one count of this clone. CDR3 sequence (DNA): TGCGCCAGCAGCAGAAACACAGGGTCCGAGCAGTACTTC. As protein: CASSRNTGSEQYF. V usage is TRBV5-1 and J usage is TRBJ2-7, with a possible D match to TRBD1 (6 bases). This CDR3 has 13 amino acids. Between the trimmed V and J ends, which lost 4 bases and 6 bases, there was a span of 14 bases. Per the germline V gene, CDR1 is SGHRS and CDR2 is YFSETQ.

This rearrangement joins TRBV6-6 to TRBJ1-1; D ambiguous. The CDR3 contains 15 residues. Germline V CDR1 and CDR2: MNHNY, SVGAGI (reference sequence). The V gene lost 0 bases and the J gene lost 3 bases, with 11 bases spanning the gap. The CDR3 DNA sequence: TGTGCCAGCAGTTACTCGAACGGGAAACACACTGAAGCTTTCTTT. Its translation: CASSYSNGKHTEAFF.

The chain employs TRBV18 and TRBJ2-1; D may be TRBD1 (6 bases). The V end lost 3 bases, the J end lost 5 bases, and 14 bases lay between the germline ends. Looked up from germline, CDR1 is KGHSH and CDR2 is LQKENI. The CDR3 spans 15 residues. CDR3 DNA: TGTGCCAGCTCACCCCGACAGGCCCCTAACAATGAGCAGTTCTTC. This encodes CASSPRQAPNNEQFF.

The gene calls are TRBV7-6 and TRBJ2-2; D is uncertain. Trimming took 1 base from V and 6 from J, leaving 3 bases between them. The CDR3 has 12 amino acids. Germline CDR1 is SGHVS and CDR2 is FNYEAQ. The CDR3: CASSLDSGELFF. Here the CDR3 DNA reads TGTGCCAGCAGCTTAGATTCCGGGGAGCTGTTTTTT.

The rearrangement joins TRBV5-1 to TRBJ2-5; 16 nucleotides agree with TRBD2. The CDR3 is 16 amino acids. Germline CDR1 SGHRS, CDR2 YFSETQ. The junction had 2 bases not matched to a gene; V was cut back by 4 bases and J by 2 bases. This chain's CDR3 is CASSTGLAGGQETQYF. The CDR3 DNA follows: TGCGCCAGCAGCACGGGACTAGCGGGAGGGCAAGAGACCCAGTACTTC.

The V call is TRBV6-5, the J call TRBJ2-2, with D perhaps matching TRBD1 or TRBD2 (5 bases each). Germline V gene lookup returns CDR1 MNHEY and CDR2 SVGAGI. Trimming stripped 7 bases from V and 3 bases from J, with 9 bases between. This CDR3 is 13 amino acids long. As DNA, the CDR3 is TGTGCCAGCATCCAGGGAGACACCGGGGAGCTGTTTTTT. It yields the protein CASIQGDTGELFF.

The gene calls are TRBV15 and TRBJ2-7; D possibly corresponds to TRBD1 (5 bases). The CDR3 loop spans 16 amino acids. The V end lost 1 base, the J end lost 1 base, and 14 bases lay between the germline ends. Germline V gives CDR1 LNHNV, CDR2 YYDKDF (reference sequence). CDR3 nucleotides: TGTGCCACCAGCAGAGGGGGCTTCGGAGATTCCTACGAGCAGTACTTC. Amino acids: CATSRGGFGDSYEQYF.

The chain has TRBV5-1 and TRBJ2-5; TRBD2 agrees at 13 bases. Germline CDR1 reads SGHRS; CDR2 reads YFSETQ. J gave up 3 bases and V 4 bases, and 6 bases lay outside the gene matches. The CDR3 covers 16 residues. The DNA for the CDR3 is TGCGCCAGCAGCCGGACTAGCGGGAGCTTAGAAGAGACCCAGTACTTC. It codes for CASSRTSGSLEETQYF.

CDR3 bases: TGTGCCAGCAGTTACGGGGTAGGAGCCTACGAGCAGTACTTC. Translation gives CASSYGVGAYEQYF. The chain uses TRBV6-5 and TRBJ2-7; D is uncertain. V lost 2 bases and J 2 bases, leaving 10 bases between the germline ends. Germline V gene lookup returns CDR1 MNHEY and CDR2 SVGAGI. This CDR3 region has 14 residues.

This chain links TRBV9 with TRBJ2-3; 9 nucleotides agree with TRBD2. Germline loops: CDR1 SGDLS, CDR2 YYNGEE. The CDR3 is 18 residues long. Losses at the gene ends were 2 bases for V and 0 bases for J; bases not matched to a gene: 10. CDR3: CASSVGARLAASTDTQYF. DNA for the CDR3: TGTGCCAGCAGCGTCGGCGCGAGACTAGCGGCTAGCACAGATACGCAGTATTTT.

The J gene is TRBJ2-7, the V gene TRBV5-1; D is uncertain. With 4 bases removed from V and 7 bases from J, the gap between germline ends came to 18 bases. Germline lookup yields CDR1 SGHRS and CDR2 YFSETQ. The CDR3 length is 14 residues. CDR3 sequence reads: CASSPVSASEEQYF. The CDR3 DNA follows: TGCGCCAGCAGCCCTGTTTCGGCTTCTGAAGAGCAGTACTTC.

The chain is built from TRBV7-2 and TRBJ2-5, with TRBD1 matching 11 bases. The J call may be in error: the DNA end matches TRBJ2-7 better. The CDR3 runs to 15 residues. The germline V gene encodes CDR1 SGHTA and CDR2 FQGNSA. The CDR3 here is CASSLDRGRKYEQYF. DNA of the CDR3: TGTGCCAGCAGCCTGGACAGGGGGCGCAAGTACGAGCAGTACTTC.

CDR3 in amino acids: CASSRGPNYYEQYF. The CDR3 nucleotides are TGTGCCAGCTCCCGGGGTCCCAACTACTACGAGCAGTACTTC. The chain joins TRBV2 to TRBJ2-7, with TRBD2 as a possible D gene (5 bases). Looked up from germline, CDR1 is SNHLY and CDR2 is FYNNEI. CDR3 length equals 14 residues. The ends were cut back, 8 bases at V and 3 bases at J, with 17 bases in the middle. The full variable domain, completed using reference TRBV2 and TRBJ2-7, is EPEVTQTPSHQVTQMGQEVILRCVPISNHLYFYWYRQILGQKVEFLVSFYNNEISEKSEIFDDQFSVERPDGSNFTLKIRSTKLEDSAMYFCASSRGPNYYEQYFGPGTRLTVT.